The entry below describes one T cell receptor beta chain. The specificity of this receptor is unknown. No base qualities exist here, and no much larger clone lies one base off it. The library was generated by 5' RACE. Data came from an Illumina HiSeq 2000. A universal primer binding site was introduced by template switching, and a unique molecular identifier was present in the final cDNA, enabling accurate counting of TCR cDNA molecules. First-strand cDNA for TCR alpha and beta chains was synthesized from specific primers in the conserved constant-segment region. To control for contamination, every cDNA library carried two barcodes: a SMART-Mk sample barcode plus Illumina barcodes. Two successive PCR steps introduced TruSeq adapter sequences along with Illumina sample barcodes. Sequencing of the TCR alpha and beta cDNA libraries was done on the Illumina HiSeq platform using custom primers. As for the authors' bioinformatics: MiGEC processed the raw reads to extract unique molecular identifiers, while MiXCR was used to determine the CDR3 positions. Recombination models were inferred per individual with the repgenHMM and IGoR tools using an EM algorithm. The analysis of shared clonotypes was done with the tcR package in R, with sharing normalized by the product of cloneset sizes. To study raw recombination free of thymic and clonal selection effects, out-of-frame nonproductive sequences were analyzed. TCRdb reran the public reads through fastp at Q25 and MiXCR, keeping productive beta chains. Every CDR3 protein is listed once, alongside the most common genes and DNA of its rows. The V and J calls reflect TCRdb's pipeline rather than the authors' work. This sample lists 250,000 to 300,000 distinct CDR3 sequences; roughly 10% were detected once. The leading ten clones occupy around 7.1% of the sample.

The CDR3 runs 16 amino acids, cysteine and phenylalanine included. Only CDR3 DNA is held: 48 bases, read in frame from base 1. CDR1 and CDR2, looked up from the germline V gene (reference sequence), are SEHNR and FQNEAQ. V lost 2 bases and J lost 2 bases; the stretch between them is 12 bases long. All donors were healthy Caucasians. Three pairs of female monozygotic twins, all aged roughly 18 to 29 years, were included in the twin cohort. Positive isolation kits from Invitrogen were used to isolate CD4+ and CD8+ T cell populations. The sample belongs to a study of identical twins (dated by TCRdb to the mid-2010s). Study-wide context: TCR alpha and beta repertoires from monozygotic twins, unrelated adults of various ages and cord blood were deep-sequenced to test whether fetal clonotypes persist. To rule out contamination, the twin experiments were replicated at different times with different library preparation protocols.

Beyond this particular receptor, the publication reports: Because the same donors could not be followed over many years, the conclusions depended on cross-sectional statistical analysis. Excess twin sharing in beta out-of-frame sequences was weaker because fewer shared sequences lowered the signal-to-noise ratio. Out-of-frame TCR alpha sharing in monozygotic twins was systematically underestimated by recombination models, whereas sharing between unrelated individuals was in agreement with the recombination models. Zero-insertion analyses could be partly confounded by invariant T cells such as MAIT and iNKT, although diverse VJ usage argued against such confounding for most clonotypes. Fewer insertions were carried by abundant cord blood beta clonotypes; a weaker similar trend was observed in young adult naive repertoires, while no such trend was observed in memory repertoires. Compared with coincidental sharing between unrelated individuals, out-of-frame TCR alpha sequences shared between twins had an excess of sequences with low generation probability.

The same data also contributed to another study, on yellow fever vaccine responses in identical twins. The second study's paper adds: The authors reported that the T cell response to vaccination in identical twins appeared partly convergent and partly personalized. The study precisely tracked vaccine-responding T cell clones in identical twins.

The clonotype originates from a woman in her late teens or twenties in good health. The specimen was CD8+ T cells sorted from blood. The chain is encoded by TRBV7-9 joined to TRBJ2-2, with the D gene possibly TRBD1 or TRBD2, each one fitting 6 bases. The CDR3 region reads CASSLSRDTNTGELFF. The nucleotide sequence reads TGTGCCAGCAGCTTATCGCGGGACACCAACACCGGGGAGCTGTTTTTT.